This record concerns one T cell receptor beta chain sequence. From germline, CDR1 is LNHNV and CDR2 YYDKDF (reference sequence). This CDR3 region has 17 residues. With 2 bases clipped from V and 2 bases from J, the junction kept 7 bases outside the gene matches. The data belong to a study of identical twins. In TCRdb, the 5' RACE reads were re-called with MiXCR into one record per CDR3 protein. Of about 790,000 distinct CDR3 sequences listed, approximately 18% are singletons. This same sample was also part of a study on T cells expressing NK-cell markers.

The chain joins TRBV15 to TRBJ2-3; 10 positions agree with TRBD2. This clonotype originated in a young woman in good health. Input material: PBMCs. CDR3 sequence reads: CATSRRGLAVLTDTQYF. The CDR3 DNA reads TGTGCCACCAGCAGACGCGGACTAGCGGTTCTCACAGATACGCAGTATTTT.